This T cell receptor (beta chain) is from a study of molecular identifiers for immune sequencing clone quantification (dated by TCRdb to between 2017 and 2018). Study-level background: In a replicate experiment, RNA from roughly 20,000 or 100,000 naive CD8 T cells was split into five aliquots, four of which were sequenced. This methods study benchmarked molecular-identifier clustering-based TCR repertoire sequencing (MIDCIRS) and TCR RNA copy counting, using CD8 T cells to do so.

Preparation of the library involved PCR. Instrument on record: NextSeq 500. Bulk TCR libraries were prepared as previously described, using TCR primers listed in Table S5. The Qiagen AllPrep DNA/RNA kit was used to purify total RNA. Before analysis, reads from multiple sequencing runs of the same library were pooled. In the original analysis: Reads were retained only if an exact TCR constant sequence was present, and the retained reads were trimmed to 150 nt and grouped according to their 12-nt molecular barcodes. Reads inside each barcode group were sub-clustered using a 15% Levenshtein threshold, and a quality-weighted consensus sequence was constructed for each RNA molecule. Non-functional sequences were discarded, and so were lower-count sequences lying one edit away from another sequence. Based on fitting two negative binomial distributions, any barcode sub-cluster with under 20% of the maximum read count was discarded. In-frame beta chains were kept once TCRdb had trimmed the public reads at Q25 with fastp and called clones with MiXCR. Rows with one shared CDR3 protein collapse into an entry with the most common genes and DNA. The V and J calls, along with clone size, are taken from TCRdb and not from the paper's own processing. Here the sample has a few hundred thousand distinct CDR3 sequences; 25% occur a single time. The ten largest account for 0.7% to 0.9% of the sample.

Libraries of naive CD8 T cells were generated from about 21,000 to 970,000 sorted cells, with 10%, 30% or 50% of the purified RNA used. Naive CD8 T cells, defined as CD8+CD4-CCR7+CD45RA+, were FACS-sorted into RLT Plus buffer on a BD FACSAria II. To test detection sensitivity, Jurkat RNA equal to around 10 TCR copies was added to samples of about 17,000-1,100,000 naive CD8 T cells. Enrichment of CD8 T cells was done with RosetteSep CD8+ T Cell Enrichment Cocktail plus Ficoll-Paque, and ACK red cell lysis came afterward. This clonotype showed up just a few times. Its antigen has not been determined. Per-nucleotide qualities are absent, and no much larger clonotype sits a single base away. What the research found in general, with its limitations: When barcode sub-clustering was left out, chimeric consensus sequences inflated TCR diversity, with chimeras reaching as high as 47%. Spiked-in Jurkat TCR RNA (roughly 10 copies' worth), which is not part of the donor repertoire, was contained in the naive libraries. Modeling gave about three recovered TCR RNA copies per cell versus 8 to 10 by digital PCR, implying around 31% capture efficiency. Even against a background of about a million naive CD8 T cells, spiked-in Jurkat TCR RNA amounting to a single cell's worth was reported to be detectable. Identical TCR molecules sharing a barcode could cause highly expanded clone sizes to be underestimated. In CMV-specific effector cells, clones with more than 20 RNA copies accounted for over 97% of molecules, whereas in naive cells such clones accounted for under 1%.

The CDR3 starts with the cysteine, ends with the phenylalanine, and has 14 residues. CDR3 DNA only is kept here, 42 bases in frame from base 1. The junction shows trimming of 2 bases on V and 4 bases on J, plus 11 bases between the germline ends. The V and J genes are TRBV12-3 or TRBV12-4 and TRBJ1-1, with the D gene not confidently named. The sequence was obtained from a human donor in good health. Some libraries in this study had Jurkat cell RNA spiked in. Sequencing was done on a sample of naive CD8+ T cells from blood, with Jurkat cell RNA spiked in. What this sample's cell subset or site label stands for: FACS-sorted CD8+CD4-CCR7+CD45RA+ naive T cells. The bases read TGTGCCAGCAGTTTAAACCCCGGAGGCACTGAAGCTTTCTTT. Translated, this gives CASSLNPGGTEAFF.